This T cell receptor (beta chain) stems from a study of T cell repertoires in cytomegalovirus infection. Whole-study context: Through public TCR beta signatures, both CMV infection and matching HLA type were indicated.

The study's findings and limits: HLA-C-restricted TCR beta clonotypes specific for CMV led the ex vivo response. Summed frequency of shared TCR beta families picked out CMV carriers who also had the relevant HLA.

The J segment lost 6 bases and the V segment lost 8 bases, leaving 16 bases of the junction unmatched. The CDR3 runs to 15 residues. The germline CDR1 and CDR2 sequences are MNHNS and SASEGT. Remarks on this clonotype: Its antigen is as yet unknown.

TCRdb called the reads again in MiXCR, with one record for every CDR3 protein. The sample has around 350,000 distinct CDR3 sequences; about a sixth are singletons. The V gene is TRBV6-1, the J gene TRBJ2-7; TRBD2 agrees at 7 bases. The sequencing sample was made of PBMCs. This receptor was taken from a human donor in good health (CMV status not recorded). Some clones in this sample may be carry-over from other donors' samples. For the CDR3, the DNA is TGTGCCAGCCTACGGCGATTACTAGCGCCGAGCGAGCAGTACTTC. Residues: CASLRRLLAPSEQYF.